The clone carrying this T cell receptor beta chain was observed a few times. Preparation of the TCRbeta library was carried out with unique molecular identifiers. TCRdb called the PCR reads again in MiXCR, with one record for every CDR3 protein. The table has about 540,000 distinct CDR3 sequences, 18% seen once. These data come from a study of T-cell reconstitution after alpha-beta-depleted transplantation in children. CDR1 and CDR2 (germline): SQVTM, ANQGSEA. V was shortened by 0 bases and J by 4 bases, with 13 bases between the two germline ends. The CDR3 runs to 15 residues. This sequence joins TRBV29-1 and TRBJ2-1; unclear D gene. The sequencing used PBMCs from the stem cell graft donor, collected from the stem cell graft. The TCR originated in a human donor who donated a stem cell graft to a child with acute lymphoblastic leukemia. CDR3 loop: CSVEEGFLVYNEQFF. The CDR3, as DNA: TGCAGCGTTGAAGAAGGCTTCCTCGTGTACAATGAGCAGTTCTTC.